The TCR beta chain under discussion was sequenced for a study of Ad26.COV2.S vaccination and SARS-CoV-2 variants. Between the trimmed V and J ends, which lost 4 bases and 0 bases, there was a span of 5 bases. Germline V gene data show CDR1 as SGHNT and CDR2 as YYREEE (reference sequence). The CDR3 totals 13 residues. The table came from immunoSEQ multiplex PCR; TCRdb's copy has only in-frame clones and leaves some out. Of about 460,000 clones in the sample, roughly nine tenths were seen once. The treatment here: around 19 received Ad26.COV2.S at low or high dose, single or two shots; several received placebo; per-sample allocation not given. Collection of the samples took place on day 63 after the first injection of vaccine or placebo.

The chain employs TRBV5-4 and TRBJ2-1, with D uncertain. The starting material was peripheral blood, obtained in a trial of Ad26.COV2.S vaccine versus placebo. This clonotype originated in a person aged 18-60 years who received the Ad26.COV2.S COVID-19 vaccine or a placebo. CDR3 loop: CASSQSSYNEQFF. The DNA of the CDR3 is TGTGCCAGCAGCCAGAGCTCCTACAATGAGCAGTTCTTC.